This T cell receptor (beta chain) appears in the sequencing data of a study of blood T cell repertoires in COVID-19. Overall study: Samples of COVID-19 (acute and convalescent) were obtained from the United States, Italy and Spain. Sample material is recorded as cDNA or gDNA derived from T cells, B-cell-depleted T cells, or PBMCs.

In the source study's methods: For nucleated cells, counts were estimated from reference gene primer amplification. Assay: immunoSEQ multiplex PCR; the TCRdb copy retains only in-frame clones and omits some. That table supplies the V and J calls and clone size; D and trimming were determined from the DNA. The sample lists roughly 150,000 clones; approximately 92% were seen once. There are 16 residues in the CDR3. J gave up 7 bases and V 5 bases, and 13 bases lay outside the gene matches. Germline-derived CDR1 and CDR2 are SEHNR and FQNEAQ (reference sequence). The sample taken for sequencing was peripheral blood. The chain has TRBV7-9 and TRBJ2-2; 7 bases agree with TRBD1. This TCR came from a woman between 40 and 50 years old with acute or convalescent COVID-19. CDR3 residues: CASSAGPDRAVGELFF. Written as DNA, the CDR3 is TGTGCCAGCAGCGCCGGCCCCGACAGGGCGGTCGGGGAGCTGTTTTTT. Full variable domain (missing parts from reference TRBV7-9 and TRBJ2-2): DTGVSQNPRHKITKRGQNVTFRCDPISEHNRLYWYRQTLGQGPEFLTYFQNEAQLEKSRLLSDRFSAERPKGSFSTLEIQRTEQGDSAMYLCASSAGPDRAVGELFFGEGSRLTVL.